Listed below are T cell receptor beta chains from one sample, sequenced in a study of blood T cell repertoires in COVID-19. Clones were sequenced by immunoSEQ multiplex PCR, and TCRdb holds only the in-frame ones, with some missing. The table lists about 260,000 clones, 85% to 90% of them singletons. Specimen: peripheral blood. All receptors come from a woman between 35 and 50 years old who had recovered from COVID-19. Both conserved end residues are part of each CDR3. Fields, in order: clone size, D gene, J gene, V gene, CDR3 protein, CDR3 DNA. D genes are given only for firm matches. Clone size is stated in some rows and not others, as once, few, many or a class when expanded.

.,.,TRBJ2-4,TRBV18,CASSPTRGHAKNIQYF,TGTGCCAGCTCACCAACGAGGGGACACGCCAAAAACATTCAGTACTTC
.,.,TRBJ1-2,TRBV7-2,CASSLANRDGYTF,TGTGCCAGCAGCTTAGCGAACAGGGATGGCTACACCTTC
.,TRBD1,TRBJ1-2,TRBV9,CASSVVGTGNYGYTF,TGTGCCAGCAGCGTAGTCGGGACAGGGAACTATGGCTACACCTTC
.,.,TRBJ2-5,TRBV2,CASSLQETQYF,TGTGCCAGCAGCCTCCAAGAGACCCAGTACTTC
.,TRBD1,TRBJ1-6,TRBV28,CASSSPGQGHSPLHF,TGTGCCAGCAGTTCTCCGGGACAGGGCCATTCACCCCTCCACTTT
many,.,TRBJ1-1,TRBV10-1,CASSEAGIAFF,TGCGCCAGCAGTGAGGCCGGGATCGCTTTCTTT
.,.,TRBJ2-7,TRBV7-9,CASSLDQGIASYEQYF,TGTGCCAGCAGCTTGGACCAGGGTATAGCCTCCTACGAGCAGTACTTC
.,.,TRBJ1-3,TRBV27,CASSFRWTAGNTIYF,TGTGCCAGCAGTTTCCGCTGGACAGCTGGAAACACCATATATTTT
.,.,TRBJ2-2,TRBV5-1,CASSLGGPEGTGELFF,TGCGCCAGCAGCCTAGGGGGTCCCGAGGGCACCGGGGAGCTGTTTTTT
.,.,TRBJ2-5,TRBV5-4,CASSPPGFQETQYF,TGTGCCAGCAGCCCCCCAGGCTTCCAAGAGACCCAGTACTTC
.,TRBD1,TRBJ1-5,TRBV6-2/TRBV6-3,CASSYLPNRGGQPQHF,TGTGCCAGCAGTTACCTCCCGAACAGGGGTGGACAGCCCCAGCATTTT
once,TRBD2,TRBJ2-5,TRBV2,CASSEAPWTRLWETQYF,TGTGCCAGCAGTGAAGCGCCGTGGACTAGGCTTTGGGAGACCCAGTACTTC
once,.,TRBJ2-1,TRBV11-2,CASSLRFGGAVYNEQFF,TGTGCCAGCAGCTTAAGGTTTGGGGGGGCCGTTTACAATGAGCAGTTCTTC
.,.,TRBJ1-5,TRBV24-1,CATSDLPRTVLSNQPQHF,TGTGCCACCAGTGATTTGCCCAGGACAGTTCTTAGCAATCAGCCCCAGCATTTT
few,TRBD1,TRBJ1-2,TRBV5-4,CASSPSGQASNYGYTF,TGTGCCAGCAGTCCTTCGGGACAGGCCTCTAACTATGGCTACACCTTC
.,.,TRBJ1-6,TRBV6-5,CASSYINSPLHF,TGTGCCAGCAGTTATATTAATTCACCCCTCCACTTT
few,.,TRBJ1-6,TRBV6-6,CASNQEGDYNSPLHF,TGTGCCAGCAACCAAGAGGGAGATTATAATTCACCCCTCCACTTT
.,.,TRBJ2-2,TRBV5-4,CASSSDTGELFF,TGTGCCAGCAGCTCCGACACCGGGGAGCTGTTTTTT
.,.,TRBJ1-4,TRBV6-6,CASSYPPGATNEKLFF,TGTGCCAGCAGTTACCCCCCCGGGGCAACTAATGAAAAACTGTTTTTT
.,.,TRBJ2-5,TRBV21-1,CASSKAFRGKYQETQYF,TGTGCCAGCAGCAAAGCTTTCAGGGGCAAGTACCAAGAGACCCAGTACTTC
.,.,TRBJ1-2,TRBV4-3,CASSQDRQLYGYTF,TGCGCCAGCAGCCAAGACAGGCAGCTTTATGGCTACACCTTC
.,.,TRBJ2-3,TRBV15,CATSRDGQGSDTQYF,TGTGCCACCAGCAGAGATGGTCAGGGGTCAGATACGCAGTATTTT
.,TRBD2,TRBJ2-2,TRBV11-1,CASSLQRGGRELFF,TGTGCCAGCAGCTTGCAGCGGGGGGGCCGGGAGCTGTTTTTT
.,.,TRBJ2-3,TRBV12-5,CASGSGQGSLGTDTQYF,.
.,TRBD1,TRBJ1-4,TRBV11-3,CGRDLGRGRCAEKLFF,TGTGGCCGAGATTTGGGCAGGGGGCGGTGCGCAGAAAAACTGTTTTTT
.,.,TRBJ1-3,TRBV6-5,CASSYKPGQSGNTIYF,TGTGCCAGCAGTTACAAACCCGGACAGTCTGGAAACACCATATATTTT
.,TRBD2,TRBJ2-5,TRBV30,CALWEWGGVQETQYF,TGTGCCCTCTGGGAGTGGGGGGGGGTGCAAGAGACCCAGTACTTC
.,.,TRBJ1-2,TRBV4-1,CASSPRTLNYGYTF,TGCGCCAGCAGCCCTCGGACACTCAACTATGGCTACACCTTC
.,TRBD1,TRBJ2-2,TRBV7-2,CASSTRTGSFSGELFF,TGTGCCAGCAGCACCCGGACAGGGTCTTTCTCCGGGGAGCTGTTTTTT
.,TRBD2,TRBJ2-7,TRBV30,CAWSAGGRGEQYF,TGTGCCTGGAGCGCGGGGGGTCGGGGCGAGCAGTACTTC
.,.,TRBJ1-6,TRBV6-2/TRBV6-3,CASSLLGGTSPLHF,TGTGCCAGCAGCCTCCTAGGGGGTACGTCACCCCTCCACTTT
.,.,TRBJ2-5,TRBV5-1,CASSLDGSQETQYF,TGCGCCAGCAGCCTGGACGGGAGCCAAGAGACCCAGTACTTC
.,TRBD1,TRBJ2-7,TRBV2,CASMTGVREQYF,TGTGCCAGCATGACAGGGGTGAGAGAGCAGTACTTC
.,TRBD1,TRBJ2-7,TRBV5-6,CASSFVDRDSYEQYF,TGTGCCAGCAGCTTCGTGGACAGGGACTCCTACGAGCAGTACTTC
few,.,TRBJ1-1,TRBV16,CASSLLGDGEAFF,TGTGCCAGCAGCCTCCTAGGTGATGGGGAAGCTTTCTTT
.,.,TRBJ1-1,TRBV30,CAWTRQVGTEAFF,TGTGCCTGGACCCGACAAGTCGGCACTGAAGCTTTCTTT
once,TRBD1,TRBJ1-1,TRBV27,CASSAGTANTEAFF,TGTGCCAGCAGTGCCGGGACAGCGAACACTGAAGCTTTCTTT
.,TRBD1,TRBJ2-1,TRBV10-3,CAISLSGTGGGDEQFF,TGTGCCATCAGCCTGTCCGGGACAGGCGGCGGTGATGAGCAGTTCTTC
.,TRBD1,TRBJ1-2,TRBV2,CASSANRGRLGGYTF,TGTGCCAGCAGTGCTAACAGGGGGAGGCTTGGCGGCTACACCTTC
.,TRBD1,TRBJ1-2,TRBV29-1,CSVGFATGKIGYGYTF,TGCAGCGTTGGATTCGCGACAGGGAAAATAGGCTATGGCTACACCTTC